The rows below give T cell receptor beta chains drawn from one sample of a study of shared clonotypes between healthy human individuals. Here immunoSEQ multiplex PCR was the method, and the copy in TCRdb shows in-frame clones only, minus some. In the table there are over a million clones, more than 75% of which are singletons. What was sequenced was memory CD4+ T cells from PBMCs. The receptors shown here come from a man between 18 and 35 years old in good health. Some clones in this sample may be carry-over from other donors' samples. Both conserved end residues are trimmed from each CDR3. Fields, in order: V gene, J gene, CDR3 protein.

>TRBV19|TRBJ1-1
ASSWGTGMNTEAF
>TRBV6-5|TRBJ1-6
ASSRQAGANSPLH
>TRBV6-6|TRBJ1-1
ASSYPQGGAEAF
>TRBV4-3|TRBJ2-2
ASSQQGTGELF
>TRBV5-1|TRBJ1-2
ASSLGEGSGYT
>TRBV10-3|TRBJ2-2
AIREDRDTGELF
>TRBV9|TRBJ1-2
ASSVDRPDRGDGYT
>TRBV7-3|TRBJ2-1
ASSPGQSYNEQF
>TRBV5-6|TRBJ2-5
ASSSNWGGGIETQY
>TRBV4-1|TRBJ2-7
ASSRGPTSGKGYEQY
>TRBV27|TRBJ2-1
ASSRGHRTSGRIDEQF
>TRBV6-6|TRBJ1-3
ASSAQGGAGNTIY
>TRBV27|TRBJ2-5
ASSLERYRETQY
>TRBV18|TRBJ2-1
ASSVTSDHYNEQF
>TRBV7-2|TRBJ2-3
ASSLMGASTDTQY
>TRBV10-3|TRBJ2-3
AISDRRADTQY
>TRBV29-1|TRBJ2-3
SADSTQY
>TRBV29-1|TRBJ2-1
SSAGGDYEQF
>TRBV5-1|TRBJ2-7
ASSFKRDRGPYEQY
>TRBV2|TRBJ2-7
ASRDRGYEQY
>TRBV28|TRBJ1-5
ASSLYVQPQH
>TRBV28|TRBJ2-7
ASRETGAPYEQY
>TRBV2|TRBJ1-2
ASRGQGVYYGYT
>TRBV30|TRBJ2-7
AWSIGGYEQY
>TRBV9|TRBJ2-7
ASSVLESSYEQY
>TRBV11-2|TRBJ2-7
ASSLEAPYSYEQY
>TRBV10-3|TRBJ2-7
AISRGAGREGNYEQY
>TRBV5-6|TRBJ2-7
ASSLSGRMGNYEQY
>TRBV5-1|TRBJ2-7
ASSLADRDLISYEQY
>TRBV28|TRBJ2-1
ASSPPQGRYNEQF
>TRBV5-1|TRBJ2-1
ASSLFSGTLYNEQF
>TRBV27|-
ASAFRRSGSDEQY
>TRBV10-1|TRBJ2-5
ASSEFPGAAVKTQY
>TRBV27|TRBJ1-4
ASRRQGAGEKLF
>TRBV6-4|TRBJ2-7
ASSDTGTALPY
>TRBV10-2|TRBJ2-1
ASSGLISYNEQF
>TRBV19|TRBJ2-1
ASKGHTHNEQF
>TRBV5-1|TRBJ2-6
ASSLSGSGANVLT
>TRBV7-9|TRBJ2-7
ASSPVPSSYEQY
>TRBV28|TRBJ2-7
ASTNPTDQDSHEQY
>TRBV11-2|TRBJ2-7
ASSSLRTSGSIDEQY
>TRBV4-1|TRBJ1-2
ASSQRTGDYGYT
>TRBV21-1|TRBJ1-1
ASSKLRTVGNTEAF
>TRBV5-1|TRBJ2-5
ASSLLVSETQY